The T cell receptor (beta chain) described here comes from a study of blood T cell repertoires in COVID-19. For the study at large: Sites across the United States, Italy and Spain contributed samples from acute and convalescent COVID-19. Nucleic acid was either cDNA or gDNA, and it came from T cells, B-cell-depleted T cells, or PBMCs.

Original analysis: It was from reference gene primer amplification that nucleated cell counts were estimated. The data were produced by immunoSEQ multiplex PCR, yet TCRdb's version contains in-frame clones alone and is incomplete. V and J calls and clone size are as listed in that table; D and trimming were resolved from the DNA. The sample includes 100,000 or so clones, about 93% of them seen just once. With 4 bases removed from V and 6 bases from J, the gap between germline ends came to 22 bases. Germline CDR1 LNHNV, CDR2 YYDKDF (reference sequence). The CDR3 is 17 residues long. This receptor was taken from a woman aged 50 to 60 in a cohort sampled during active COVID-19. The sequenced material came from peripheral blood. The chain employs TRBV15 and TRBJ2-1; tentatively, D is TRBD1 (7 bases). CDR3 DNA: TGTGCCACCAGCACCTCCACCAAGGGACAGCGGGCCAATGAGCAGTTCTTC. It translates to CATSTSTKGQRANEQFF.